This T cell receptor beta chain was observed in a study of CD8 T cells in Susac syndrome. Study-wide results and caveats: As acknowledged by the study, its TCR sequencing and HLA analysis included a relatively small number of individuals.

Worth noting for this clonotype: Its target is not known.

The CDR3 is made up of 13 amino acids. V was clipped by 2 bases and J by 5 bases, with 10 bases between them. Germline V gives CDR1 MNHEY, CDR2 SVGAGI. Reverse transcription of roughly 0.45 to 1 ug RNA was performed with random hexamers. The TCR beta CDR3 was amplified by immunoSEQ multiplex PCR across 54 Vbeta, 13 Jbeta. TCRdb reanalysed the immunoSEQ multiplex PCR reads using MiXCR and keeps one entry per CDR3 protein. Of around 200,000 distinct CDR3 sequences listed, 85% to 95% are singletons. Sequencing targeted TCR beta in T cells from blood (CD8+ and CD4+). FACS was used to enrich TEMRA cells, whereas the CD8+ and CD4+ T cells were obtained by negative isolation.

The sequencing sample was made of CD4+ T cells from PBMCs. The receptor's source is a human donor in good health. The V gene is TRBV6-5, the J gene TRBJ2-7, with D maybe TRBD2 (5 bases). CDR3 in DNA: TGTGCCAGCAGTTACCCGGGGTTCGACGAGCAGTACTTC. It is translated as CASSYPGFDEQYF.